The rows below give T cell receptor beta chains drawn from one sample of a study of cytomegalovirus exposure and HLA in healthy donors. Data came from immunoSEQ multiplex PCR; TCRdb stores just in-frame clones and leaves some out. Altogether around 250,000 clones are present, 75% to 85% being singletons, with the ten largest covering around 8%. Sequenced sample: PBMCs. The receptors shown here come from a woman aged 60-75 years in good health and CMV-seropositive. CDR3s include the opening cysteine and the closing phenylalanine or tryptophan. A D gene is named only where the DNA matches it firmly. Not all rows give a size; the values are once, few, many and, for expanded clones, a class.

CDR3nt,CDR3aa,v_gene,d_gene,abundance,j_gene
TGTGCCAGCGCCGCGGGACTAGCGGGTGGTGAGCAGTTCTTC,CASAAGLAGGEQFF,TRBV5-4,TRBD2,once,TRBJ2-1
TGTGCCATCAGTGAGCTTCTCGCGGGAGTCCACACCGGGGAGCTGTTTTTT,CAISELLAGVHTGELFF,TRBV10-3,TRBD2,.,TRBJ2-2
TGTGCCAGCAGTTCCGGCGGGAGGGCAAATGAGCAGTTCTTC,CASSSGGRANEQFF,TRBV6-1,TRBD2,.,TRBJ2-1
TGCAGCGTCACATCTGGGACTAGCGGACTCTACAATGAGCAGTTCTTC,CSVTSGTSGLYNEQFF,TRBV29-1,TRBD2,.,TRBJ2-1
TGTGCCATCAGCTTCCCGGGACTAGCGGGATCCCGCTGGGGCAATGAGCAGTTCTTC,CAISFPGLAGSRWGNEQFF,TRBV10-3,TRBD2,few,TRBJ2-1
TGTGCCAGTAGTATATTAGTCTGGGGGCTCGCGAACACCGGGGAGCTGTTTTTT,CASSILVWGLANTGELFF,TRBV19,.,once,TRBJ2-2
TGTGCCAGCAGCTTAGGGAGGGCCGGGACCGGGGAGCTGTTTTTT,CASSLGRAGTGELFF,TRBV11-2,.,.,TRBJ2-2
TGCGCCAGCAAGAAGCCGGGACAGGGGAACACTGAAGCTTTCTTT,CASKKPGQGNTEAFF,TRBV10-1,TRBD1,once,TRBJ1-1
TGTGCAGGCGGGTCCACACAGGGAAAACTGTTTTTT,CAGGSTQGKLFF,TRBV2,.,.,TRBJ1-4
TGTGCCTGGAATTCCGACCTTTGGACAGGGAACACTGAAGCTTTCTTT,CAWNSDLWTGNTEAFF,TRBV30,TRBD1,.,TRBJ1-1
TGTGCCAGCAGCTTAGACCAGGGTTCCAATGAGCAGTTCTTC,CASSLDQGSNEQFF,TRBV11-3,.,.,TRBJ2-1
TGTGCCAGCAGCCGAACTAGCGGGAGTCGTAATGAGCAGTTCTTC,CASSRTSGSRNEQFF,TRBV6-5,TRBD2,.,TRBJ2-1
TGTGCCACCAGCAGAGATCAAGGGGGTTCACCCCTCCACTTT,CATSRDQGGSPLHF,TRBV15,.,.,TRBJ1-6
TGCGCCAGCAGCTTGGCCGGTCCGGGACTAGCCTCATACGAGCAGTACTTC,CASSLAGPGLASYEQYF,TRBV5-1,TRBD2,.,TRBJ2-7
TGTGCCAGCAGCAAGACTAGCAATGCCTACAATGAGCAGTTCTTC,CASSKTSNAYNEQFF,TRBV11-2,TRBD2,.,TRBJ2-1
TGTGCCAGCTTGAAGGGGGGGTGGAGCAATCAGCCCCAGCATTTT,CASLKGGWSNQPQHF,TRBV28,.,.,TRBJ1-5
TGTGCCAGCAGTTTGGGCAGACCTGGAAACACCATATATTTT,CASSLGRPGNTIYF,TRBV28,.,few,TRBJ1-3
TGTGCCAGCAGTCCCCGGCTTGGAGTTAGCAACTATGGCTACACCTTC,CASSPRLGVSNYGYTF,TRBV27,.,.,TRBJ1-2
TGTGCCAGCAGTCACGGGATAGCGGGAGATGCGCAGTATTTT,CASSHGIAGDAQYF,TRBV6-4,TRBD2,.,TRBJ2-3
TGTGCCAGCAGTGCCGGGACAGGGGCTTCGAAGAACACCGGGGAGCTGTTTTTT,CASSAGTGASKNTGELFF,TRBV25-1,TRBD1,.,TRBJ2-2
TGCGCCAGCAGCATACAGGGCTGGAACACTGAAGCTTTCTTT,CASSIQGWNTEAFF,TRBV5-1,.,.,TRBJ1-1
TGTGCCAGCAGCCCCACAGGGGATGAAGCTTTCTTT,CASSPTGDEAFF,TRBV7-8,TRBD1,.,TRBJ1-1
TGTGCCAGCAGTGCCGGGACAGGGAGGAATGGCTACACCTTC,CASSAGTGRNGYTF,TRBV2,TRBD1,.,TRBJ1-2
TGTGCCAGCAGCTTAGGTGGGACAGGGGAAGAGACCCAGTACTTC,CASSLGGTGEETQYF,TRBV13,TRBD1,.,TRBJ2-5
TGTGCCAGCAGCGTTGGGACTAGCGGGACGACGGAGACCCAGTACTTC,CASSVGTSGTTETQYF,TRBV9,TRBD2,once,TRBJ2-5
TGCGCCAGCAGCCAAAGACAGGGGGAGTTAACTGAAGCTTTCTTT,CASSQRQGELTEAFF,TRBV4-1,TRBD1,.,TRBJ1-1
TGTTCCAGCAGCTCTCCGGGGATCGGCTCTGGAAACACCATATATTTT,CSSSSPGIGSGNTIYF,TRBV7-9,.,.,TRBJ1-3
TGTGCCAGCAGAGACTCTAGCCTCGAGTACTTC,CASRDSSLEYF,TRBV6-5,.,.,TRBJ2-7
TGTGCCAGCAGTGGGCCCTATTCAGGGAAGAACACTGAAGCTTTCTTT,CASSGPYSGKNTEAFF,TRBV6-4,.,.,TRBJ1-1
TGTGCCAGTAACCCGGACAGGGTTGGAAATCAGCCCCAGCATTTT,CASNPDRVGNQPQHF,TRBV19,TRBD1,.,TRBJ1-5
TGTGCCAGTAGTAGGGGGCTACTATACAATGAGCAGTTCTTC,CASSRGLLYNEQFF,TRBV19,.,.,TRBJ2-1
TGTGCCAGCAGCTCCGTACTAGTCTCCGGGGAGCTGTTTTTT,CASSSVLVSGELFF,TRBV5-4,.,.,TRBJ2-2
TGTTCCAGCAGCTTGGACGCTCAGGGTAGGGCTTTCTTT,CSSSLDAQGRAFF,TRBV7-9,.,.,TRBJ1-1
TGTGCCACCCAGACACCTAGCACAGATACGCAGTATTTT,CATQTPSTDTQYF,TRBV19,.,.,TRBJ2-3
TGTGCCAGCAGCTTGCGTCACACGAACACCGGGGAGCTGTTTTTT,CASSLRHTNTGELFF,TRBV5-4,.,once,TRBJ2-2
TGTGCCAGCAGTGAAAGGGGAGCGGGAGCGAAGTACAATGAGCAGTTCTTC,CASSERGAGAKYNEQFF,TRBV6-1,TRBD2,.,TRBJ2-1
TGCGCCAGCAGCACCCGGGACAGCACTGAAGCTTTCTTT,CASSTRDSTEAFF,TRBV5-1,TRBD1,few,TRBJ1-1
TGTTCCAGCAGCTTACTCGGGACTAGCAGCCGCTCCTACAATGAGCAGTTCTTC,CSSSLLGTSSRSYNEQFF,TRBV7-9,TRBD2,.,TRBJ2-1
TGTGCCAGCAGCTTCAGGCAGGGGGGCACAGATACGCAGTATTTT,CASSFRQGGTDTQYF,TRBV5-4,TRBD1,few,TRBJ2-3
TGTGCCAGCAGCCAGACAGGGAGCAATCAGCCCCAGCATTTT,CASSQTGSNQPQHF,TRBV7-9,TRBD1,.,TRBJ1-5
TGTGCCAGCAGCCCCCCGACAGGGCCAAGAAACACCATATATTTT,CASSPPTGPRNTIYF,TRBV9,TRBD1,.,TRBJ1-3
TGTGCCAGCAGCTCCTCGGACAGGGGAGGAAAATTTGGGGCCAACGTCCTGACTTTC,CASSSSDRGGKFGANVLTF,TRBV7-8,TRBD1,.,TRBJ2-6
TGTGCCAGCAGCTTAGGGGGCTCGAGGAACACCGGGGAGCTGTTTTTT,CASSLGGSRNTGELFF,TRBV7-9,.,few,TRBJ2-2
TGTGCCATCACGAATGGGTGGTTGCCCGGGACAGGAATCTACAATGAGCAGTTCTTC,CAITNGWLPGTGIYNEQFF,TRBV10-3,TRBD1,.,TRBJ2-1
TGCGCCAGCAGCGCCGGGACTAGCAGCTACAATGAGCAGTTCTTC,CASSAGTSSYNEQFF,TRBV5-1,TRBD2,.,TRBJ2-1
TGTGCCAGCAGCTTAAGGCCGGGGAGCTCCTACGAGCAGTACTTC,CASSLRPGSSYEQYF,TRBV7-3,.,few,TRBJ2-7
TGCAGCGTTGGGGGAGGACTATACACAGATACGCAGTATTTT,CSVGGGLYTDTQYF,TRBV29-1,.,.,TRBJ2-3
TGTGCCAGCAGCAGGAACCCATCCTACGAGCAGTACTTC,CASSRNPSYEQYF,TRBV25-1,.,.,TRBJ2-7
TGTGCCAGCAGTCTTGGACAGGGCGCTGAAAAACTGTTTTTT,CASSLGQGAEKLFF,TRBV6-1,TRBD1,.,TRBJ1-4
TGCAGCGTTGAGTGGAGGAACTATGGCTACACCTTC,CSVEWRNYGYTF,TRBV29-1,.,few,TRBJ1-2
TGTGCCAGCAGCACCCCGGGACTAATAGCGGGAACAGATACGCAGTATTTT,CASSTPGLIAGTDTQYF,TRBV5-6,TRBD2,.,TRBJ2-3
TGTGCCAGCAGCCCCGGGAGGGGAGGTCACTACAATGAGCAGTTCTTC,CASSPGRGGHYNEQFF,TRBV7-3,TRBD2,.,TRBJ2-1
TGCGCCAGCAGCCAAGCACAGCAAAGCTCCTACAATGAGCAGTTCTTC,CASSQAQQSSYNEQFF,TRBV4-1,.,few,TRBJ2-1
TGTGCCAGCTCACCTCGTGGGACTAGCGGCACAGATACGCAGTATTTT,CASSPRGTSGTDTQYF,TRBV18,TRBD2,.,TRBJ2-3
TGTGCCAGTACCCTCGACAGGGGTGAAGCTTTCTTT,CASTLDRGEAFF,TRBV19,TRBD1,.,TRBJ1-1
TGTGCCAGCAGGGCGCTGGGGGCCAGGTTGGAGACCCAGTACTTC,CASRALGARLETQYF,TRBV28,.,.,TRBJ2-5